These 2 T cell receptor beta chains originate from one sample sequenced in a study of blood T cells in healthy people across ages. For the second PCR, which ran for about 6 to 12 cycles, a sample-barcoded 5' primer and a J-beta primer mix were used. TCRdb reprocessed the 5' RACE reads via MiXCR and lists one record per CDR3 protein. Counted here are about 780,000 distinct CDR3 sequences, more than 35% occurring once; the ten biggest clones make up less than 20%. The source material was blood. The receptor set was obtained from a man aged 80 or over in good health.

This clonotype was seen just once. The chain couples TRBV5-6 to TRBJ2-7; 10 nucleotides align to TRBD1. V lost 4 bases, J lost 2 bases, and 9 bases stayed unmatched. The germline gives CDR1 SGHDT, CDR2 YYEEEE. This CDR3 has 16 residues. Here the CDR3 reads CASSASGTGATYEQYF. CDR3 nucleotide sequence: TGTGCCAGCAGCGCCTCCGGGACAGGGGCTACCTACGAGCAGTACTTC. Drawing the rest from reference TRBV5-6 and TRBJ2-7, the complete variable domain is DAGVTQSPTHLIKTRGQQVTLRCSPKSGHDTVSWYQQALGQGPQFIFQYYEEEERQRGNFPDRFSGHQFPNYSSELNVNALLLGDSALYLCASSASGTGATYEQYFGPGTRLTVT.

This clonotype was observed a handful of times. The V gene is TRBV9, the J gene TRBJ2-3, with 7 bases identical to TRBD2. The V segment lost 0 bases and the J segment 0 bases; nucleotides outside the gene matches: 10. The CDR3 extends over 18 amino acids. Germline CDR1 and CDR2: SGDLS and YYNGEE. The CDR3 region is CASSVGARLLASTDTQYF. The CDR3, as DNA: TGTGCCAGCAGCGTAGGAGCCAGATTACTAGCGAGCACAGATACGCAGTATTTT.